Sequencing of this T cell receptor (beta chain) was carried out in a study of CD8 T cell repertoires and HIV-1 epitope variants. Across the whole study: Controls were a CMV, EBV and flu pool, Ebola AY9, and no peptide. Tested: three Gag epitope families, Nef HW9 and YT9. Separate from the cultures, 1M uncultured T cells served as baseline.

This clone was seen only once. Antigen: not known. Libraries were prepared by immunoSEQ multiplex PCR; TCRdb keeps only in-frame clonotypes and omits some of them. The repertoire holds 2,300 or so clones, with 65% as singletons. Trimming cost V 3 bases and J 3 bases, with 8 bases left between them. Germline CDR1 reads SQVTM; CDR2 reads ANQGSEA. CDR3 length equals 13 residues. V is TRBV29-1 and J is TRBJ1-4; D call uncertain. This clonotype originated in a male donor with HIV. The sample consisted of cultured CD8+ T cells derived from PBMCs. CDR3 amino acids: CSVEGDSNEKLFF. The CDR3, as DNA: TGCAGCGTTGAGGGAGACTCTAATGAAAAACTGTTTTTT.